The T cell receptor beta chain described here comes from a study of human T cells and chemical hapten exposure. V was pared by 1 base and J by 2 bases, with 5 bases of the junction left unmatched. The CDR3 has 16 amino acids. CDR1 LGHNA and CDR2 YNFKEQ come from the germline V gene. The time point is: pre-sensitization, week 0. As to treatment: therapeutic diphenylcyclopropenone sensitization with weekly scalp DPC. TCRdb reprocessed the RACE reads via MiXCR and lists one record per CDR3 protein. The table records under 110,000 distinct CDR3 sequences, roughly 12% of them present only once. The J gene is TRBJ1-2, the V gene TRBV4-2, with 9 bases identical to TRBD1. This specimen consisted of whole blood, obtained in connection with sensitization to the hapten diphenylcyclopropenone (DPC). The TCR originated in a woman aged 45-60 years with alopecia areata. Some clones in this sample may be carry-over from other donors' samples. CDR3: CASSQVQTGGNYGYTF. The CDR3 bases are TGTGCCAGCAGCCAAGTCCAGACAGGGGGGAACTATGGCTACACCTTC.